Sequencing of this T cell receptor beta chain was carried out in a study of blood T cell repertoires in COVID-19. On the study more broadly: The origin of the acute and convalescent COVID-19 samples was the United States, Italy and Spain.

In the original analysis: The authors estimated nucleated cell counts from reference gene primer amplification. This table comes from immunoSEQ multiplex PCR, and its TCRdb copy is limited to in-frame clones, with some not included. V, J and clone size reflect that table, while D and trimming were determined from the DNA. The table records fewer than 250,000 clones, just under 85% of them present only once. V lost 2 bases and J 2 bases, leaving 14 bases between the germline ends. Germline-derived CDR1 and CDR2 are SGDLS and YYNGEE. The CDR3 runs 16 residues. The gene calls are TRBV9 and TRBJ2-1; weak D call: TRBD2 (6 bases). Sequences were obtained from peripheral blood. This TCR came from an older woman with active or convalescent COVID-19. The CDR3 region is CASSVYGEDPYNEQFF. As DNA, the CDR3 is TGTGCCAGCAGCGTGTATGGGGAGGACCCCTACAATGAGCAGTTCTTC.